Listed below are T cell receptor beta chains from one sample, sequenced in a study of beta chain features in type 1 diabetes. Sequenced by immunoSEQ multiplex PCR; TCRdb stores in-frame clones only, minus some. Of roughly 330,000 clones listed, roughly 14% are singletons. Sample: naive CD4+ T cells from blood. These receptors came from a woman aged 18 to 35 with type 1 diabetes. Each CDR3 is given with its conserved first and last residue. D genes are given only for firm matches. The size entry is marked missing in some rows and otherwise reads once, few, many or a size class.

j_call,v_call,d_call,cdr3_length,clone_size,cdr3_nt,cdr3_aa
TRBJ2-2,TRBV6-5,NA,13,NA,TGTGCCAGCCGGGAGTCTAACACCGGGGAGCTGTTTTTT,CASRESNTGELFF
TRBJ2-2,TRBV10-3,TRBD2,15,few,TGTGCCATCAGTGGGACTAGCGACGACACCGGGGAGCTGTTTTTT,CAISGTSDDTGELFF
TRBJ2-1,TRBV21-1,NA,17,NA,TGTGCCAGCAGCAAAGAGGAGAGGGGGCGCCCTTACAATGAGCAGTTCTTC,CASSKEERGRPYNEQFF
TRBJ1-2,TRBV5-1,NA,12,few,TGCGCCAGCAGCTTGGTAGGGGAAGGCTACACCTTC,CASSLVGEGYTF
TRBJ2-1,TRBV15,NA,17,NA,TGTGCCACCAGCAGAGTGGCAGGGGTGTACTCCTACAATGAGCAGTTCTTC,CATSRVAGVYSYNEQFF
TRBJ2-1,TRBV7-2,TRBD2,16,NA,TGTGCCAGCAGCCCGAGGTCGCTAGCGGGGTCCAATGAGCAGTTCTTC,CASSPRSLAGSNEQFF
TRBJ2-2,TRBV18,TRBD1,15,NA,TGTGCCAGCTCACTACAGGGGAGTCGGACCGGGGAGCTGTTTTTT,CASSLQGSRTGELFF
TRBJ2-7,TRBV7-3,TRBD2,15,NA,TGTGCCAGCAGCTTGGGGACTAGCGGTTCCTACGAGCAGTACTTC,CASSLGTSGSYEQYF
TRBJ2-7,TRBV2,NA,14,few,TGTGCCAGCAGGGCCGCAGGGGCGTTTACCGAGCAGTACTTC,CASRAAGAFTEQYF
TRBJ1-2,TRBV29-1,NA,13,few,TGCAGCGCTTCTACAGGGACCGACTATGGCTACACCTTC,CSASTGTDYGYTF
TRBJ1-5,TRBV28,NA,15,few,TGTGCCAGCAGTTTGCAGGGGCATAGCAATCAGCCCCAGCATTTT,CASSLQGHSNQPQHF
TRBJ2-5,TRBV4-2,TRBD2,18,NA,TGTGCCAGCAGCCAAGCCTCCCTAGCGGGAGGGCCGGAGGAGACCCAGTACTTC,CASSQASLAGGPEETQYF
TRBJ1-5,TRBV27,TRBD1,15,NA,TGTGCCAGCAGTGGAACAGGGGCCTCTAATCAGCCCCAGCATTTT,CASSGTGASNQPQHF
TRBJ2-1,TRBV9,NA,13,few,TGTGCCAGCAGCGCCGGGGGTACGAATGAGCAGTTCTTC,CASSAGGTNEQFF
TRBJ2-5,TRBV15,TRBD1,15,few,TGTGCCACCAGCCCGAGACGGGACAGCCAAGAGACCCAGTACTTC,CATSPRRDSQETQYF
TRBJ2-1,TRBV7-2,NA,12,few,TGTGCCAGCAGTCATGGGCCAGCCCAGCAGTTCTTC,CASSHGPAQQFF
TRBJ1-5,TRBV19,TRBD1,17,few,TGTGCCAGTAGTCCTTGGGACAGATCAGGTTCGAATCAGCCCCAGCATTTT,CASSPWDRSGSNQPQHF
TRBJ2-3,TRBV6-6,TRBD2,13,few,TGTGCCAGCAGGGCTGCGGGAGCAGATACGCAGTATTTT,CASRAAGADTQYF
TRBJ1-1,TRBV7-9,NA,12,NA,TGTGCCAGCAGTGGGGAGGCCACTGAAGCTTTCTTT,CASSGEATEAFF
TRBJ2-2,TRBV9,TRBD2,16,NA,TGTGCCAGCAGCGTAACACTAGCGGGTGGCACCGGGGAGCTGTTTTTT,CASSVTLAGGTGELFF
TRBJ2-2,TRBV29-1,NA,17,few,TGCAGCGTTGCGCGGGACAGATCCGCCCTAGGGACCGGGGAGCTGTTTTTT,CSVARDRSALGTGELFF
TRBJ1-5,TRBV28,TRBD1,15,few,TGTGCCAGCACCGAATACAGGGGGTTGGCTCAGCCCCAGCATTTT,CASTEYRGLAQPQHF
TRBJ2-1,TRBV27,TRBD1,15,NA,TGTGCCAGCAGTCAAAGACAGGGCTCGTACAATGAGCAGTTCTTC,CASSQRQGSYNEQFF
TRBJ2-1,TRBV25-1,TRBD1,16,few,TGTGCCAGCAGTCCTCAAGGACAGGGTACATACAATGAGCAGTTCTTC,CASSPQGQGTYNEQFF
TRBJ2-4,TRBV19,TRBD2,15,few,TGTGCCAGTAGTATCGTTACTAGCGGGAAAAACATTCAGTACTTC,CASSIVTSGKNIQYF
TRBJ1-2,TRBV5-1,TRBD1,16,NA,TGCGCCAGCAGCCACCAGGCGGGACAGATGTCTATGGGCTACACCTTC,CASSHQAGQMSMGYTF
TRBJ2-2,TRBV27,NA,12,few,TGTGCCAGCAGTTTCTTCACCGGGGAGCTGTTTTTT,CASSFFTGELFF
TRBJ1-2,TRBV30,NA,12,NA,TGTGCCAAGACAGAAAATAACTATGGCTACACCTTC,CAKTENNYGYTF
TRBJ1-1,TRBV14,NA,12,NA,TGTGCCAGCAGCCATCGGGGCACTGAAGCTTTCTTT,CASSHRGTEAFF
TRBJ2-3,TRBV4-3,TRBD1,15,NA,TGCGCCAGCAGCGACCGGGACAGGTCCACAGATACGCAGTATTTT,CASSDRDRSTDTQYF
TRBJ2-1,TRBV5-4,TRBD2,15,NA,TGTGCCAGCAGCTTGCCCCTAGCGGGATACAATGAGCAGTTCTTC,CASSLPLAGYNEQFF
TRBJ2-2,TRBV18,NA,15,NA,TGTGCCAGCTCACCAACAGGGACGAACACCGGGGAGCTGTTTTTT,CASSPTGTNTGELFF
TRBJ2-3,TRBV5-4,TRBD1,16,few,TGTGCCAGCAGCCGGACGACAGGGGCCTTCACAGATACGCAGTATTTT,CASSRTTGAFTDTQYF
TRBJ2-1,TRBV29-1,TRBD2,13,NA,TGCAGCGTTGCACTAGCGGTCTACAATGAGCAGTTCTTC,CSVALAVYNEQFF
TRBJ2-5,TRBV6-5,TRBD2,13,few,TGTGCCAGCAGCCGGACTAGCGGAGAGACCCAGTACTTC,CASSRTSGETQYF